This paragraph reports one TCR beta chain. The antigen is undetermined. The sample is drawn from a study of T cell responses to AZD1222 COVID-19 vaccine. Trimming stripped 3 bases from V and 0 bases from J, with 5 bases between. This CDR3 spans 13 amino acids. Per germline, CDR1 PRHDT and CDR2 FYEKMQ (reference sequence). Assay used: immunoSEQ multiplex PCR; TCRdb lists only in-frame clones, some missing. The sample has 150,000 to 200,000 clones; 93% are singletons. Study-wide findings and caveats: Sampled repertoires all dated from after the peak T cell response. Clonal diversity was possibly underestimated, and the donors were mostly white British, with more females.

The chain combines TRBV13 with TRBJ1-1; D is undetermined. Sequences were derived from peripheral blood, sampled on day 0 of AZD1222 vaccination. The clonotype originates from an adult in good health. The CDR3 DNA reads TGTGCCAGCAGCTTTTGGATGAACACTGAAGCTTTCTTT. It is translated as CASSFWMNTEAFF.